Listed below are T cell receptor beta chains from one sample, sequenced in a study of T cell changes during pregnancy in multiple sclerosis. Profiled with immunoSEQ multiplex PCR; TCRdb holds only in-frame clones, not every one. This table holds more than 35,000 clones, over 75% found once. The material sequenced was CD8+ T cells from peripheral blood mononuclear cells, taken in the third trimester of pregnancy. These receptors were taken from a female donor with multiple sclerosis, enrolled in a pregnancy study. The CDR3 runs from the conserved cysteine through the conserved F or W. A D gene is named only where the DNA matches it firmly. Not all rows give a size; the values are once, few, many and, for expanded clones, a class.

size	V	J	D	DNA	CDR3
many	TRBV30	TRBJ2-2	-	TGTGCCTGGAGTGCCCCGGACAGGAACACCGGGGAGCTGTTTTTT	CAWSAPDRNTGELFF
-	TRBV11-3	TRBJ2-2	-	TGTGCCACCCGGACTGAGAACACCGGGGAGCTGTTTTTT	CATRTENTGELFF
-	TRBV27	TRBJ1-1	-	TGTGCCAGCAGTTTATTCAGGGATGGGACTGAAGCTTTCTTT	CASSLFRDGTEAFF
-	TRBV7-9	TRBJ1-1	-	TGTGCCAGCAGCTTATTTCAGGGCACTGAAGCTTTCTTT	CASSLFQGTEAFF
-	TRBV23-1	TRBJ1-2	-	TGCGCCAGCAGTCCCGACCGGACAGACTATGGCTACACCTTC	CASSPDRTDYGYTF
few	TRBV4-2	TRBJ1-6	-	TGTGCCAGCAGCCAAGATTCACGGGTCCCAAATTCACCCCTCCACTTT	CASSQDSRVPNSPLHF
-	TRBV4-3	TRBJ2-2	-	TGCGCCAGCAGCCAAGATAACGCGGGCGGGGAGCTGTTTTTT	CASSQDNAGGELFF
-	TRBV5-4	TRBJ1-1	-	TGTGCCAGCAGCTTGGTGGGGGCCTTGAACACTGAAGCTTTCTTT	CASSLVGALNTEAFF
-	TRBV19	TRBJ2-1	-	TGTGCCAGTAGTATGGGGCCAGGGGGGAATGAGCAGTTCTTC	CASSMGPGGNEQFF
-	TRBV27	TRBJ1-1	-	TGTGCCAGCAGTTTAACCCACTTAGCGGGAGCGACTGAAGCTTTCTTT	CASSLTHLAGATEAFF